This entry concerns a single TCR beta chain. The record originates from a study of blood T cell repertoires in COVID-19. As originally analysed: Amplified reference gene primers provided the basis for estimating nucleated cell counts. The method was immunoSEQ multiplex PCR; TCRdb's version includes in-frame clones alone and lacks a portion of them. Clone size and V and J calls were adopted from that table, with D and trimming inferred from the DNA. The profile shows 170,000 or so clones, approximately 88% of them singletons. The CDR3 has 14 residues. Trimming removed 0 bases from V and 8 bases from J, with 13 bases in between. The V gene's germline CDR1 is LGHNA and CDR2 YSLEER.

This sequence joins TRBV4-3 and TRBJ1-2; no firm D call. The source of this sequence is a woman aged 60-75 years with acute or convalescent COVID-19. The sample consisted of peripheral blood. CDR3 amino acids: CASSQDSGWAGYTF. The CDR3 DNA follows: TGCGCCAGCAGCCAAGATTCCGGTTGGGCCGGCTACACCTTC.